The next 6 T cell receptor beta chains were all read from a single sample in a study of shared clonotypes between healthy human individuals. Produced via immunoSEQ multiplex PCR; TCRdb's table is partial and in-frame only. Seen here are roughly 890,000 clones, more than 85% observed once, and the top ten hold 24%. Only CD45RO-negative cells positively selected for CCR7 counted as naive CD8 cells, so terminally differentiated effector memory CD45RA+ cells were excluded. The sequencing input was naive CD8+ T cells sorted from blood. The receptors derive from a man younger than 40 in good health.

The genes are TRBV5-1 and TRBJ2-7, with D maybe TRBD1 (6 bases). Deletions cut 0 bases from V and 5 bases from J, with 15 bases between. Germline CDR1 SGHRS, CDR2 YFSETQ. CDR3 size: 15 residues. CDR3 coding DNA: TGCGCCAGCAGCTTGGCCGTCGCAGGGGTGGACGAGCAGTACTTC. It translates to CASSLAVAGVDEQYF.

This chain uses TRBV29-1 with TRBJ2-7; possible D gene TRBD2, 7 bases. Germline V gene lookup returns CDR1 SQVTM and CDR2 ANQGSEA. The CDR3 consists of 12 residues. V dropped 6 bases and J dropped 6 bases, with 15 bases sitting between them. The CDR3 bases are TGCAGCGTGCTCCATGCGGGGGCCGAGCAGTACTTC. Translating it yields CSVLHAGAEQYF.

CDR3 loop: CASSLRIGGDQPQHF. The CDR3 nucleotides are TGTGCCAGCAGCCTTAGGATCGGGGGCGATCAGCCCCAGCATTTT. The chain employs TRBV6-5 and TRBJ1-5; D is perhaps TRBD1 (6 bases). The CDR3 contains 15 residues. Trimming removed 6 bases at V and 5 bases at J, with 17 bases between. Germline CDR1 reads MNHEY; CDR2 reads SVGAGI.

This chain joins TRBV5-6 and TRBJ2-7; perhaps TRBD1 as D (6 bases). Trimming took off 4 bases at V and 6 bases at J, with 11 bases between the two ends. The V gene's germline CDR1 is SGHDT and CDR2 YYEEEE. CDR3 length: 12 amino acids. The CDR3 sequence is CASSEQGREQYF. In nucleotides, the CDR3 is TGTGCCAGCAGCGAACAGGGTCGCGAGCAGTACTTC. Full variable domain (outside the CDR3, taken from reference TRBV5-6 and TRBJ2-7): DAGVTQSPTHLIKTRGQQVTLRCSPKSGHDTVSWYQQALGQGPQFIFQYYEEEERQRGNFPDRFSGHQFPNYSSELNVNALLLGDSALYLCASSEQGREQYFGPGTRLTVT.

This chain uses TRBV30 with TRBJ2-3; TRBD2 matches 7 bases. This CDR3 contains 16 residues. The V gene end was trimmed by 0 bases and the J gene end by 0 bases; junction bases not matched to a gene: 6. Germline values: CDR1 GTSNPN, CDR2 SVGIG (reference sequence). CDR3 sequence reads: CAWSVGSGISTDTQYF. As DNA, the CDR3 is TGTGCCTGGAGTGTTGGAAGCGGGATAAGCACAGATACGCAGTATTTT.

The chain recombines TRBV19 with TRBJ1-3; D not certain. CDR3 length equals 15 residues. V lost 8 bases and J lost 0, with 14 bases in between. CDR1 and CDR2 (germline): LNHDA, SQIVND (reference sequence). This CDR3 is CASSTPWGSGNTIYF. The CDR3, as DNA: TGTGCCAGTTCCACTCCGTGGGGCTCTGGAAACACCATATATTTT.